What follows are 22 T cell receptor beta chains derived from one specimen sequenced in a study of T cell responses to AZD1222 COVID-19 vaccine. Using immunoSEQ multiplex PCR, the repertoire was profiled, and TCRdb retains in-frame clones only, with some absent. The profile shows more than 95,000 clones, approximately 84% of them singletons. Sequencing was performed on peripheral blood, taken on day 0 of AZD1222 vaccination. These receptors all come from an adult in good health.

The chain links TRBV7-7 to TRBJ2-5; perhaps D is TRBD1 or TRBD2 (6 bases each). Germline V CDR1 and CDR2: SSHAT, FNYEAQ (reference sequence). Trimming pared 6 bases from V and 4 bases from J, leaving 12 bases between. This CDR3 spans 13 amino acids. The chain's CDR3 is CASSREGGETQYF. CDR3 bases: TGTGCCAGCAGTCGCGAGGGGGGAGAGACCCAGTACTTC.

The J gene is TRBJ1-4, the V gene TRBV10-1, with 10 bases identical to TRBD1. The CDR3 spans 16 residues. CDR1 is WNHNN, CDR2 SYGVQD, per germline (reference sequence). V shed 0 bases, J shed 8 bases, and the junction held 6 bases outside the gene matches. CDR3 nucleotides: TGCGCCAGCAGTGAGTCGTGGGACAGGGGAGTCGAAAAACTGTTTTTT. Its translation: CASSESWDRGVEKLFF.

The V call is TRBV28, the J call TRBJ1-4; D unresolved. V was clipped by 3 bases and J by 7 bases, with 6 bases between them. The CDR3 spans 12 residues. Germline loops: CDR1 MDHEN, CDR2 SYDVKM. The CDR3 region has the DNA TGTGCCAGCAGTTTCGGTTCTGAAAAACTGTTTTTT. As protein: CASSFGSEKLFF.

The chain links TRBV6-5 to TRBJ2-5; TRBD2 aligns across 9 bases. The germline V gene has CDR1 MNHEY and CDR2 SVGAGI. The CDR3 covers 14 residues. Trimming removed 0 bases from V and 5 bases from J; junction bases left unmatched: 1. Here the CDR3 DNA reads TGTGCCAGCAGTTACTCCAGCGGGGGGGAGACCCAGTACTTC. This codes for CASSYSSGGETQYF.

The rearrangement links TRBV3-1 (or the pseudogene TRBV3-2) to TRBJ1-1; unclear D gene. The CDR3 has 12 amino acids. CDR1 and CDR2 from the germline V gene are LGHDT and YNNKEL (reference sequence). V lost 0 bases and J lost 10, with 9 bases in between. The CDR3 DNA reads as TGTGCCAGCAGCCAAGATGACCTGGGAGCTTTCTTT. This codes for CASSQDDLGAFF.

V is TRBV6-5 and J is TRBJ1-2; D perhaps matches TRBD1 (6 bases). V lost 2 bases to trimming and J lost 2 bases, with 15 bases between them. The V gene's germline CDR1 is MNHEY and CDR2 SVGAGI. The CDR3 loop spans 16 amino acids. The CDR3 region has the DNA TGTGCCAGCAGTTACGGTAATACAGGGACAAACTATGGCTACACCTTC. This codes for CASSYGNTGTNYGYTF.

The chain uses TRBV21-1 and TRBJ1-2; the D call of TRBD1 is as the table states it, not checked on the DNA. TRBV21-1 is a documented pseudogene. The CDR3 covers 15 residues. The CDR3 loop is CASSEGRTANYGYTF. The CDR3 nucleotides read TGTGCCAGCAGCGAAGGACGGACAGCTAACTATGGCTACACCTTC.

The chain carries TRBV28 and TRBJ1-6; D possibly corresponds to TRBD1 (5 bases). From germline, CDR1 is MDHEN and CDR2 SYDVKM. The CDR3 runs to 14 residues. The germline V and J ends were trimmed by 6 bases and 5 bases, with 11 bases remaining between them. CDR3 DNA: TGTGCCAGCAGCCTGACAGTTAATAATTCACCCCTCCACTTT. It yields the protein CASSLTVNNSPLHF. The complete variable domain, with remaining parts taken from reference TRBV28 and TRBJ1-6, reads DVKVTQSSRYLVKRTGEKVFLECVQDMDHENMFWYRQDPGLGLRLIYFSYDVKMKEKGDIPEGYSVSREKKERFSLILESASTNQTSMYLCASSLTVNNSPLHFGNGTRLTVT.

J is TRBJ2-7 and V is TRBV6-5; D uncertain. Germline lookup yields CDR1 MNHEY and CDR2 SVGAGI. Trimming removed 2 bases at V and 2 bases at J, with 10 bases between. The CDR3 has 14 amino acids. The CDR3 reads CASSYVGLTYEQYF. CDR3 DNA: TGTGCCAGCAGTTACGTAGGGCTTACCTACGAGCAGTACTTC.

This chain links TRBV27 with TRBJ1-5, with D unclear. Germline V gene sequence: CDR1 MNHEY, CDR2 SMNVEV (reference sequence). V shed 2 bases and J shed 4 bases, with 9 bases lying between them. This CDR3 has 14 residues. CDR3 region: CASSLKSSNQPQHF. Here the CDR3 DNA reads TGTGCCAGCAGTTTAAAAAGCAGTAATCAGCCCCAGCATTTT.

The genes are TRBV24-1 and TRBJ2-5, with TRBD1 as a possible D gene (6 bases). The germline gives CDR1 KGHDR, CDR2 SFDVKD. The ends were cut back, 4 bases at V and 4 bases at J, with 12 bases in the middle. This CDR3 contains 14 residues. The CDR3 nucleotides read TGTGCCACCAGTGACCGACAGGACGGAGAGACCCAGTACTTC. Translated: CATSDRQDGETQYF.

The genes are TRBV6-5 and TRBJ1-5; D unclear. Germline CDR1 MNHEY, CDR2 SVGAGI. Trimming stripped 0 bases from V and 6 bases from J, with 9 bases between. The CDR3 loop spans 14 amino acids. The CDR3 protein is CASSYSTFGQPQHF. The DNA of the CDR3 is TGTGCCAGCAGTTACTCGACGTTTGGTCAGCCCCAGCATTTT.

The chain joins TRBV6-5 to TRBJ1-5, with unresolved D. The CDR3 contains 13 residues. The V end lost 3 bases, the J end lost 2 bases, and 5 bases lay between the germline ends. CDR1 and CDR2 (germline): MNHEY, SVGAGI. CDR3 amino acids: CASSYAGNQPQHF. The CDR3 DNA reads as TGTGCCAGCAGTTATGCAGGCAATCAGCCCCAGCATTTT.

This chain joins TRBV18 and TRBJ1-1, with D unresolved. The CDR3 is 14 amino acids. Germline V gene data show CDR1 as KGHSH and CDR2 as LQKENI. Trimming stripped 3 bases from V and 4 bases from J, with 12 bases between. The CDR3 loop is CASSPNPGSTEAFF. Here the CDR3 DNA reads TGTGCCAGCTCACCTAACCCCGGGAGCACTGAAGCTTTCTTT.

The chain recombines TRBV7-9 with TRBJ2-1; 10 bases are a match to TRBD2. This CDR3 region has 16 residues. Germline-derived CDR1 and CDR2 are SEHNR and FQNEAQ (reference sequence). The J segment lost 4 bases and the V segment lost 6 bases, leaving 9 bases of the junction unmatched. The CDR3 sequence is CASRGRGLALYNEQFF. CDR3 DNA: TGTGCCAGCAGGGGGCGGGGACTAGCGCTTTACAATGAGCAGTTCTTC.

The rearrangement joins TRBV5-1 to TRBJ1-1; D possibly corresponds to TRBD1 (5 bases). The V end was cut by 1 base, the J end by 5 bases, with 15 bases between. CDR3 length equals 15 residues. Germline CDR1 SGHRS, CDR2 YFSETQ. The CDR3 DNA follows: TGCGCCAGCAGCTTGCGACAGTGGCTTAGAACTGAAGCTTTCTTT. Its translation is CASSLRQWLRTEAFF. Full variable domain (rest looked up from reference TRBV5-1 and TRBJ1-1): KAGVTQTPRYLIKTRGQQVTLSCSPISGHRSVSWYQQTPGQGLQFLFEYFSETQRNKGNFPGRFSGRQFSNSRSEMNVSTLELGDSALYLCASSLRQWLRTEAFFGQGTRLTVV.

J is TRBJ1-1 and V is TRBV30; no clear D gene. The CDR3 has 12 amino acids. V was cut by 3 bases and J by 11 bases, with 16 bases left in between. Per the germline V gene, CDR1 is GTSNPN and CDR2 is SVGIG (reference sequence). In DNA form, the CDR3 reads TGTGCCTGGAGCGCCACCCCTCGTGGGGCTTTCTTT. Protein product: CAWSATPRGAFF.

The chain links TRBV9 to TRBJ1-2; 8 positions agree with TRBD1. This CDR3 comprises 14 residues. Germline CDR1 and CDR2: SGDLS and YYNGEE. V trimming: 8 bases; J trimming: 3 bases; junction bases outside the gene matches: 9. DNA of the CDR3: TGTGCCAGGGGGACTGGACAGGGCTACTATGGCTACACCTTC. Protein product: CARGTGQGYYGYTF.

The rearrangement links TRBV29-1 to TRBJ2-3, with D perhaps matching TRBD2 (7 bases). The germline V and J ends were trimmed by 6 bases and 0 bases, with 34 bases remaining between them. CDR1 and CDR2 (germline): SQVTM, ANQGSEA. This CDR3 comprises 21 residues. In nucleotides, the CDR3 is TGCAGCGTCGCCACGTGGTTCGGGGGGCCTGGGCTTACTACTAGCACAGATACGCAGTATTTT. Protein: CSVATWFGGPGLTTSTDTQYF.

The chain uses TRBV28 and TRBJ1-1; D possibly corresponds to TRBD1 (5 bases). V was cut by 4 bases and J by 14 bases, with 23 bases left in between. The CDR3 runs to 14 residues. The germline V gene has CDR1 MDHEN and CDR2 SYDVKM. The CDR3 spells CASSSLAGSSLFFF. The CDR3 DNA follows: TGTGCCAGCAGTTCACTGGCAGGGTCTTCTTTGTTCTTCTTT.

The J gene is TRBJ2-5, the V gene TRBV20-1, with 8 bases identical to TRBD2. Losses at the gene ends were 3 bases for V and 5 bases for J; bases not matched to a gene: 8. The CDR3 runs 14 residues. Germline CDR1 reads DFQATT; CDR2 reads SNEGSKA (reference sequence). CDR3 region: CSASMGLETETQYF. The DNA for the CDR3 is TGCAGTGCTAGTATGGGACTAGAGACCGAGACCCAGTACTTC.

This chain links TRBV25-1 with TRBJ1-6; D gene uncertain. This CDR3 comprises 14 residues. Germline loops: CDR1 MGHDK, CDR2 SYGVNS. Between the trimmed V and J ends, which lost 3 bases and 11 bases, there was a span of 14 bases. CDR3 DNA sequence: TGTGCCAGCAGTGACTATGGACTGGGTACACCCCTCCACTTT. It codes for CASSDYGLGTPLHF.